The source of this T cell receptor (beta chain) is a study (dated by TCRdb to the mid-2010s). With regard to this clonotype: The antigen it recognizes is unknown. Qualities for individual bases were not recorded, and no much larger clone is one base off.

Libraries were built with RT-PCR. Data came from an Illumina MiSeq. TCRdb trimmed the raw reads at Q25, called clones with MiXCR and kept productive beta chains. When rows share a CDR3 protein, they turn into one entry using the most common DNA and genes. Present in this sample are 550,000 to 750,000 distinct CDR3 sequences, approximately 14% of which were seen just once. The ten largest clones represent 3.6% of the sample. The receptor was derived from a female donor in good health, serving as a healthy control. The sequenced sample consisted of memory CD4+ T cells from blood.

The nucleotide sequence reads as follows: TGTGCCAGCAGTTCGTCACCGGGACAGAGAATGAACACTGAAGCTTTCTTT. Its amino acids are CASSSSPGQRMNTEAFF. The rearrangement combines TRBV6-6 with TRBJ1-1; TRBD1 aligns with 7 central bases. V lost 4 bases and J lost 0 bases, and the count of bases not matched to a germline gene is 11. The CDR3 has 17 amino acids, counting the end cysteine and phenylalanine. The only DNA kept is the CDR3, 51 bases in frame from the first base. For CDR1 and CDR2, the germline V gene (reference sequence) lists MNHNY and SVGAGI.